This TCR beta chain was profiled in a study of blood T cell repertoires in COVID-19. At the level of the study: The United States, Italy and Spain provided the acute and convalescent COVID-19 samples.

Original handling: Reference gene primer amplification yielded estimated nucleated cell counts. Sequenced by immunoSEQ multiplex PCR; TCRdb stores in-frame clones only, minus some. Clonal size and the V and J genes are those of that table, whereas D and trimming came from the DNA. The sample carries some 350,000 clones, roughly 90% recorded once. The CDR3 covers 18 residues. The junction had 11 bases not matched to a gene; V was cut back by 6 bases and J by 1 base. The germline gives CDR1 SGHTA, CDR2 FQGNSA. Sequencing was carried out using peripheral blood. The sequence derives from a woman aged 30 to 39 with COVID-19, enrolled during active disease. The gene calls are TRBV7-2 and TRBJ2-3; the match to TRBD2 covers 12 bases. The CDR3 region has the DNA TGTGCCAGCAGTAAAGTGGGGCCTAGCGGGGGGGGCACAGATACGCAGTATTTT. Protein: CASSKVGPSGGGTDTQYF.